This TCR beta chain was recorded in a study of T cells in narcolepsy. Study conclusions and caveats: Reportedly, autoreactive clonotypes were serially detected in patients' blood but not controls'.

Only in-frame clones appear in the TCRdb table, and some are missing; sequencing was by immunoSEQ multiplex PCR. This sample carries 30,000 or so clones, under 85% of them seen once, and the ten largest clones take about 0.84%. This clone occurred once. The antigen is unknown. The receptor was derived from a human donor with narcolepsy. The sample comprised CD45RA- memory CD4+ T cells from PBMCs.

The CDR3 bases are TGCAGCGTTGAAAGACTGGGAGAGACCCAGTACTTC. It encodes CSVERLGETQYF. This chain links TRBV29-1 with TRBJ2-5; no definite D call. Germline V gives CDR1 SQVTM, CDR2 ANQGSEA. The ends were cut back, 2 bases at V and 4 bases at J, with 8 bases in the middle. The CDR3 length is 12 residues.